These T cell receptor beta chains were read from a single sample in a study of blood T cells in healthy people across ages. TCRdb used MiXCR to reprocess the 5' RACE reads, holding one entry per CDR3 protein. The sample holds 550,000 to 800,000 distinct CDR3 sequences, around a fifth seen once. Input material: blood. Source of these receptors: a man between 65 and 85 years old in good health. Each CDR3 is given with its conserved first and last residue. A D gene is named only where the DNA matches it firmly.

15 | TRBV10-3 | TRBD2 | CAISGTSGNKDIQYF
15 | TRBV9 | TRBD1 | CASSGGTGNTGELFF
16 | TRBV12-3/TRBV12-4 | TRBD1 | CASSPRTGSFGNTIYF
17 | TRBV4-3 | NA | CASSQDLAAGASYEQYF
15 | TRBV5-1 | TRBD2 | CASSASGSSYNEQFF
15 | TRBV10-3 | TRBD2 | CAIRGGLAGADEQFF
11 | TRBV2 | NA | CASRLNYEQYF
14 | TRBV5-1 | NA | CASSLEGGMNEQFF
13 | TRBV28 | NA | CASSSSKTYEQYF
14 | TRBV25-1 | TRBD2 | CASATSGGRNEQYF
13 | TRBV29-1 | NA | CSVVDLAKNIQYF
13 | TRBV24-1 | NA | CATSDATDLPQYF
13 | TRBV25-1 | NA | CASIDRVNTEAFF
12 | TRBV12-3/TRBV12-4 | NA | CASTEGLYEQYF
16 | TRBV29-1 | TRBD2 | CSVEAGLAGASYEQYF
18 | TRBV28 | TRBD2 | CASSFTGLAGGPSNEQFF
14 | TRBV10-3 | NA | CATNTGTHQGTQYF
13 | TRBV7-9 | NA | CSSSASGTGELFF
16 | TRBV6-2/TRBV6-3 | TRBD2 | CASSYWASGSANEQFF
14 | TRBV6-1 | TRBD1 | CASRDRVTNEKLFF
14 | TRBV5-1 | NA | CASSLISASYEQYF
17 | TRBV18 | TRBD2 | CASSPQRTSLSYNEQFF
17 | TRBV6-4 | TRBD1 | CASSDSAGTGRTGELFF
15 | TRBV6-2/TRBV6-3 | NA | CASSNPLRNSYEQYF
12 | TRBV20-1 | TRBD1 | CSAGQGRQPQHF
13 | TRBV20-1 | NA | CSALGRANTEAFF
15 | TRBV20-1 | NA | CSASRGRPGNNEQFF
19 | TRBV12-3/TRBV12-4 | TRBD2 | CASTLIRPSGTLKSYEQYF
16 | TRBV18 | NA | CASSPDSATSTDTQYF
15 | TRBV20-1 | NA | CSARGRLANTGELFF
17 | TRBV20-1 | TRBD2 | CSAIGTSGRAPAGELFF
14 | TRBV12-3/TRBV12-4 | NA | CASSSKVGDETQYF
15 | TRBV5-1 | NA | CASSLSPLTNTEAFF
15 | TRBV12-3/TRBV12-4 | NA | CASSSIRDSPYEQYF
13 | TRBV29-1 | NA | CSVAGPINEKLFF
15 | TRBV7-2 | TRBD2 | CASSLTAGALNEQFF
16 | TRBV5-6 | NA | CASSAGANSGANVLTF
12 | TRBV20-1 | TRBD1 | CSIDREKETQYF
15 | TRBV4-1 | TRBD2 | CASSPEGLVVYEQYF
13 | TRBV20-1 | NA | CSARPTDGYEQYF
15 | TRBV6-2/TRBV6-3 | NA | CASSGGRDFQETQYF
13 | TRBV11-2 | NA | CASKFTGTEDPFF
12 | TRBV12-3/TRBV12-4 | NA | CASSVREDTQYF
15 | TRBV7-3 | NA | CASSLNPGGNTEAFF
16 | TRBV10-3 | NA | CAISPLIAANAGELFF
14 | TRBV27 | TRBD2 | CASSVGREGLTQYF
14 | TRBV5-1 | TRBD2 | CASSFKIAGSEQYF
14 | TRBV20-1 | NA | CGAKGPIPTDTQYF
15 | TRBV4-3 | NA | CASSQDYGGNRELFF
14 | TRBV7-6 | TRBD2 | CASSGSSGAYEQYF
12 | TRBV29-1 | NA | CSVGTDYYEQYF
15 | TRBV19 | NA | CASSIGGTPYTEAFF
15 | TRBV6-5 | NA | CASSYSSGVSETQYF
16 | TRBV18 | TRBD2 | CASSPTSGRFTDTQYF
13 | TRBV12-3/TRBV12-4 | NA | CASSLHRFREQFF
13 | TRBV29-1 | TRBD2 | CSVVTSVSYERYF